This TCR beta chain derives from a study of beta chain features in type 1 diabetes. The ends were cut back, 2 bases at V and 3 bases at J, with 11 bases in the middle. CDR1 and CDR2 from the germline V gene are LGHNA and YNFKEQ. The CDR3 extends over 14 amino acids. Expressed TCRB transcripts were sequenced after all isolated RNA was converted to cDNA. Only in-frame clones appear in the TCRdb table, and some are missing; sequencing was by immunoSEQ multiplex PCR. The table has 860,000 or so clones, roughly 16% seen once. This clone came up a few times. Sequencing was performed on naive CD4+ T cells from blood. V is TRBV4-2 and J is TRBJ2-7; no reliable D call. This clonotype was sampled from a woman younger than 35 in good health. As DNA, the CDR3 is TGTGCCAGCAGCCAAACGGATCCCGGCTACGAGCAGTACTTC. It translates to CASSQTDPGYEQYF.